These 32 T cell receptor beta chains originate from one sample sequenced in a study of T cells in Graves' hyperthyroidism and ophthalmopathy. Amplified regions were TCR beta CDR3 sequences from RNA transcripts. Initially, a first-round RT-PCR of the TCR CDR3 employed the HTBI primer set. TCRdb passed the multiplex PCR reads through MiXCR, listing each CDR3 protein once. The sample has 300,000 to 450,000 distinct CDR3 sequences, approximately 14% seen once. The sequenced material came from blood. These receptors were obtained from a woman in her late teens or twenties with Graves' hyperthyroidism that later progressed to Graves' ophthalmopathy.

V usage is TRBV19 and J usage is TRBJ1-2; D ambiguous. Trimming removed 4 bases at V and 3 bases at J, with 9 bases between. The length of the CDR3 is 13 residues. Looked up from germline, CDR1 is LNHDA and CDR2 is SQIVND (reference sequence). DNA for the CDR3: TGTGCCAGTAGTAGAGGGTTGGACTATGGCTACACCTTC. It is translated as CASSRGLDYGYTF.

The table lists this clonotype with many counts. The chain uses TRBV6-1 and TRBJ1-5; no reliable D call. Between the trimmed V and J ends, which lost 6 bases and 7 bases, there was a span of 10 bases. CDR3 size: 12 residues. From germline, CDR1 is MNHNS and CDR2 SASEGT. The CDR3 DNA reads as TGTGCCAGCAGCTTAACTGGACAGCCCCAGCATTTT. Amino acid sequence: CASSLTGQPQHF.

This clonotype was seen at least ten times. This chain links TRBV30 with TRBJ1-1, with a possible D match to TRBD1 (5 bases). V was cut by 0 bases and J by 9 bases, with 14 bases left in between. The CDR3 totals 13 residues. The germline V gene encodes CDR1 GTSNPN and CDR2 SVGIG (reference sequence). The CDR3 DNA is TGTGCCTGGAGTGTACACTCGGGGGGGAAAGCTTTCTTT. This sequence encodes CAWSVHSGGKAFF.

This clonotype was detected many times. This chain joins TRBV7-9 and TRBJ2-7; D not resolved. V lost 3 bases, J lost 1 base, and 10 bases lay in between. CDR3 size: 14 residues. CDR1 is SEHNR and CDR2 is FQNEAQ in the germline V gene (reference sequence). The CDR3 nucleotides are TGTGCCAGCAGCTTGGAGCCTAGATCCTACGAGCAGTACTTC. Amino acid sequence: CASSLEPRSYEQYF. The whole variable domain, filled in from reference TRBV7-9 and TRBJ2-7, reads DTGVSQNPRHKITKRGQNVTFRCDPISEHNRLYWYRQTLGQGPEFLTYFQNEAQLEKSRLLSDRFSAERPKGSFSTLEIQRTEQGDSAMYLCASSLEPRSYEQYFGPGTRLTVT.

This clonotype was detected ten times or more. The chain is built from TRBV2 and TRBJ2-1; D is unclear. Germline V gives CDR1 SNHLY, CDR2 FYNNEI. The ends were cut back, 8 bases at V and 4 bases at J, with 6 bases in the middle. This CDR3 is built from 11 residues. CDR3: CASATYNEQFF. In DNA, the CDR3 is TGTGCCAGCGCGACTTACAATGAGCAGTTCTTC.

This clonotype was detected many times. This chain uses TRBV5-8 with TRBJ2-7; weak D call: TRBD1 (6 bases). CDR1 is SGHTS and CDR2 is YDEGEE in the germline V gene. Trimming took off 1 base at V and 0 bases at J, with 11 bases between the two ends. The CDR3 covers 15 residues. The DNA for the CDR3 is TGTGCCAGCAGCTTGACGACAGGTATCTCCTACGAGCAGTACTTC. It yields the protein CASSLTTGISYEQYF.

This clonotype has at least ten counts. The rearrangement links TRBV27 to TRBJ2-7, with 7 nucleotides matching TRBD2. Germline trimming cut 8 bases from V and 2 bases from J; bases unmatched to any gene: 12. Germline assignment: CDR1 MNHEY and CDR2 SMNVEV (reference sequence). This CDR3 contains 15 residues. The CDR3 sequence is CASGTQSGETYEQYF. The CDR3, as DNA: TGTGCCAGCGGCACACAGAGCGGGGAAACCTACGAGCAGTACTTC.

V and J are TRBV4-3 and TRBJ1-5, with D unresolved. The CDR3 runs to 15 residues. Germline V CDR1 and CDR2: LGHNA, YSLEER. Between the trimmed V and J ends, which lost 0 bases and 0 bases, there was a span of 6 bases. CDR3 nucleotide sequence: TGCGCCAGCAGCCAAGATCCCAGTAGCAATCAGCCCCAGCATTTT. Its protein product is CASSQDPSSNQPQHF.

This clonotype appeared once. V usage is TRBV29-1 and J usage is TRBJ2-1; D is undetermined. The CDR3 is 11 residues long. Trimming pared 3 bases from V and 5 bases from J, leaving 5 bases between. Germline V lookup: CDR1 SQVTM, CDR2 ANQGSEA. The CDR3: CSVEVNNEQFF. The DNA of the CDR3 is TGCAGCGTTGAGGTAAACAATGAGCAGTTCTTC.

This clonotype was picked up many times. This chain uses TRBV19 with TRBJ1-1; 7 bases are a match to TRBD1. Trimming took 8 bases from V and 3 from J; bases not matched to a gene: 6. Germline V gives CDR1 LNHDA, CDR2 SQIVND (reference sequence). The CDR3 length is 13 residues. Here the CDR3 reads CASQGGMYTEAFF. Written as DNA, the CDR3 is TGTGCCAGTCAGGGGGGTATGTACACTGAAGCTTTCTTT.

The chain recombines TRBV20-1 with TRBJ1-2, with 8 positions matching TRBD1. The CDR3 totals 16 residues. V was pared by 5 bases and J by 4 bases, with 15 bases of the junction left unmatched. CDR1 and CDR2 (germline): DFQATT, SNEGSKA (reference sequence). This chain's CDR3 is CSASGAGTGYIYGYTF. The CDR3 DNA reads TGCAGTGCTTCGGGTGCCGGGACAGGATACATCTATGGCTACACCTTC.

CDR3 amino acids: CASKTSSETQYF. The CDR3 coding sequence is TGTGCCAGTAAGACTAGCAGTGAGACCCAGTACTTC. The rearrangement links TRBV19 to TRBJ2-5; TRBD2 agrees at 7 bases. CDR3 size: 12 residues. Germline CDR1 and CDR2: LNHDA and SQIVND (reference sequence). The J segment lost 5 bases and the V segment lost 7 bases, leaving 4 bases of the junction unmatched.

This sequence joins TRBV20-1 and TRBJ2-7, with 8 positions matching TRBD1. The J segment lost 6 bases and the V segment lost 8 bases, leaving 24 bases of the junction unmatched. Germline lookup yields CDR1 DFQATT and CDR2 SNEGSKA (reference sequence). The CDR3 has 17 amino acids. The CDR3, as DNA: TGCAGTACTCCGGACACCAAACATACGGGACAGGCAAGCGAGCAGTACTTC. Translating gives CSTPDTKHTGQASEQYF.

This clonotype was seen ten or more times. V usage is TRBV20-1 and J usage is TRBJ1-3, with D hard to call. The germline gives CDR1 DFQATT, CDR2 SNEGSKA (reference sequence). The CDR3 is 11 amino acids. V lost 7 bases and J lost 3, with 7 bases in between. Written as DNA, the CDR3 is TGCAGTGGGCGTTATGGAAACACCATATATTTT. Its translation: CSGRYGNTIYF.

In its sample, this clonotype was seen a few times. This rearrangement joins TRBV28 to TRBJ2-2; TRBD1 is a possible D gene (6 bases). Deletions cut 6 bases from V and 4 bases from J, with 18 bases between. The germline gives CDR1 MDHEN, CDR2 SYDVKM. CDR3 size: 16 residues. The CDR3 is CASSSIGQGSTGELFF. CDR3 coding DNA: TGTGCCAGCAGCTCTATCGGGCAGGGGAGCACCGGGGAGCTGTTTTTT.

This clonotype was counted many times. The gene calls are TRBV28 and TRBJ2-1, with 8 bases identical to TRBD1. This CDR3 has 15 amino acids. In germline, CDR1 is MDHEN, CDR2 SYDVKM. The trim removed 6 bases at V and 6 bases at J, leaving 10 bases unmatched. Here the CDR3 DNA reads TGTGCCAGCAGGCCAGGGACAGGCCCCCTCAATGAGCAGTTCTTC. The encoded protein is CASRPGTGPLNEQFF.

As regards this clonotype: A read error may explain this, as a much larger clone is one base away. This rearrangement joins TRBV28 to TRBJ1-2, with unresolved D. Germline-derived CDR1 and CDR2 are MDHEN and SYDVKM. Trimming removed 3 bases from V and 3 bases from J, with 14 bases in between. The CDR3 runs to 15 residues. The CDR3 reads CASSLMAEADYGYTF. The CDR3 bases are TGTGCCAGCAGTTTGATGGCTGAAGCTGACTATGGCTACACCTTC.

This clonotype was picked up many times. The J gene is TRBJ1-5, the V gene TRBV6-1; D remains unclear. CDR3 length: 14 amino acids. The V gene lost 1 base and the J gene lost 3 bases, with 7 bases spanning the gap. Germline V lookup: CDR1 MNHNS, CDR2 SASEGT. The DNA for the CDR3 is TGTGCCAGCAGTGAAGGACGTTTCAATCAGCCCCAGCATTTT. Encoded protein: CASSEGRFNQPQHF.

This clonotype appeared many times. The chain is built from TRBV3-1 and TRBJ1-4; 8 bases are shared with TRBD1. CDR3 length equals 15 residues. Germline values: CDR1 LGHDT, CDR2 YNNKEL (reference sequence). J lost 3 bases, V lost 1 base, and 1 base had no gene match. CDR3 amino acids: CASSQATGANEKLFF. CDR3 sequence (DNA): TGTGCCAGCAGCCAAGCGACAGGGGCTAATGAAAAACTGTTTTTT.

This clonotype was found once. This chain links TRBV29-1 with TRBJ2-1; D unclear. Trimming stripped 2 bases from V and 0 bases from J, with 5 bases between. The CDR3 extends over 13 amino acids. CDR1 and CDR2 from the germline V gene are SQVTM and ANQGSEA. CDR3 protein: CSVEFTSYNEQFF. The CDR3 DNA is TGCAGCGTTGAATTTACCTCCTACAATGAGCAGTTCTTC.

This clonotype was recorded many times. The CDR3 is CASSPPNTEAFF. CDR3 coding DNA: TGTGCCAGCTCACCACCCAACACTGAAGCTTTCTTT. The chain uses TRBV18 and TRBJ1-1; D gene unclear. The CDR3 length is 12 residues. The ends were cut back, 0 bases at V and 2 bases at J, with 1 base in the middle. CDR1 is KGHSH and CDR2 is LQKENI in the germline V gene.

This clonotype was picked up many times. This chain links TRBV28 with TRBJ1-2, with 9 bases lining up with TRBD1. The CDR3 extends over 15 amino acids. Trimming cost V 5 bases and J 4 bases; bases outside gene matches: 8. Germline CDR1 reads MDHEN; CDR2 reads SYDVKM. DNA for the CDR3: TGTGCCAGCAGTCCTCGGGACAGGGAAATCTATGGCTACACCTTC. Translation gives CASSPRDREIYGYTF.

This clonotype was recorded many times. The chain recombines TRBV28 with TRBJ2-1, with TRBD2 identical over 16 bases. CDR3 length equals 20 residues. Germline CDR1 MDHEN, CDR2 SYDVKM. V dropped 3 bases and J dropped 2; count of bases not matched to a gene: 10. The CDR3 bases are TGTGCCAGCAGTTTGCTCCGCCCCGGGACTAGCGGGAGGGCCTACAATGAGCAGTTCTTC. Amino acids: CASSLLRPGTSGRAYNEQFF.

In the case of this clonotype: A much larger clone lies a single base off, so this may be a read error. V gene TRBV12-3 or TRBV12-4 combines with J gene TRBJ2-7; TRBD2 agrees at 8 bases. The CDR3 is made up of 14 amino acids. CDR3 coding DNA: TGTGCCAGCAGTTTTGGACTAGCTAGCCACGAGCAGCACTTC. Its translation: CASSFGLASHEQHF.

This sequence joins TRBV4-1 and TRBJ1-5, with 9 bases matching TRBD1. Germline V CDR1 and CDR2: MGHRA, YSYEKL. Trimming took 4 bases from V and 0 from J; bases not matched to a gene: 7. This CDR3 spans 17 amino acids. The CDR3 spells CASSPRQGGGSNQPQHF. In DNA, the CDR3 is TGCGCCAGCAGCCCCCGACAGGGGGGGGGTAGCAATCAGCCCCAGCATTTT.

This clonotype has at least ten counts. The gene calls are TRBV12-3 or TRBV12-4 and TRBJ1-1; 10 positions agree with TRBD1. V trimming: 6 bases; J trimming: 4 bases; junction bases outside the gene matches: 11. The CDR3 runs 16 residues. As DNA, the CDR3 is TGTGCCAGCAGACCAAACGACAGGGGGCTTAGCACTGAAGCTTTCTTT. It codes for CASRPNDRGLSTEAFF.

The gene calls are TRBV4-1 and TRBJ2-6; 10 bases match TRBD2. This CDR3 region has 17 residues. The germline gives CDR1 MGHRA, CDR2 YSYEKL. V was clipped by 4 bases and J by 8 bases; unmatched bases: 11. This CDR3 reads CASSPGLADSSTNVLTF. CDR3 DNA sequence: TGCGCCAGCAGCCCTGGACTAGCGGACTCTTCGACCAACGTCCTGACTTTC.

The genes are TRBV15 and TRBJ2-3; weak D call: TRBD2 (7 bases). The CDR3 runs to 15 residues. Looked up from germline, CDR1 is LNHNV and CDR2 is YYDKDF (reference sequence). Trimming took off 6 bases at V and 2 bases at J, with 15 bases between the two ends. CDR3 DNA: TGTGCCACCAGTGGGCGGGGGCGGAACACAGATACGCAGTATTTT. It specifies CATSGRGRNTDTQYF.

This clonotype was counted many times. The chain couples TRBV13 to TRBJ2-1; 7 nucleotides agree with TRBD1. The V gene end was trimmed by 5 bases and the J gene end by 5 bases; junction bases not matched to a gene: 9. Looked up from germline, CDR1 is PRHDT and CDR2 is FYEKMQ (reference sequence). There are 15 residues in the CDR3. The CDR3 region has the DNA TGTGCCAGCAGCCAACCGACAGGGCTGCACAATGAGCAGTTCTTC. Protein product: CASSQPTGLHNEQFF.

This clonotype showed up many times. The chain is built from TRBV6-1 and TRBJ1-1; no firm D call. The germline gives CDR1 MNHNS, CDR2 SASEGT. This CDR3 contains 13 residues. Trimming stripped 7 bases from V and 0 bases from J, with 9 bases between. The CDR3 is CASTGWLNTEAFF. The CDR3 DNA sequence: TGTGCCAGCACTGGGTGGTTGAACACTGAAGCTTTCTTT.

This chain links TRBV6-1 with TRBJ1-5; 10 bases are a match to TRBD1. The V gene's germline CDR1 is MNHNS and CDR2 SASEGT. This CDR3 has 14 amino acids. V was pared by 5 bases and J by 6 bases, with 4 bases of the junction left unmatched. As DNA, the CDR3 is TGTGCCAGCAGTCCGACAGGGGGCCTTCAGCCCCAGCATTTT. The encoded protein is CASSPTGGLQPQHF.

This clonotype has at least ten counts. The V and J genes are TRBV6-1 and TRBJ2-5, with D tentatively TRBD1 or TRBD2 (5 bases each). CDR3 length: 12 residues. Germline V gene data show CDR1 as MNHNS and CDR2 as SASEGT. Trimming pared 5 bases from V and 5 bases from J, leaving 9 bases between. The CDR3 bases are TGTGCCAGCAGTCAGGGCGGGGAGACCCAGTACTTC. Translated, it gives CASSQGGETQYF.